This TCR beta chain emerged from a study of T cells after posttransplantation cyclophosphamide. This CDR3 has 15 residues. CDR1 is LNHNV and CDR2 is YYDKDF in the germline V gene (reference sequence). Between the trimmed V and J ends, which lost 4 bases and 0 bases, there was a span of 12 bases. TCRdb keeps only in-frame clones here, not all; method: immunoSEQ multiplex PCR. This sample yields about 2,900 clones, of which approximately 57% are seen a single time; 20% to 30% belongs to the top ten. This clonotype was obtained from a woman aged 30 to 39 in good health and a related stem cell transplant donor. Material for sequencing was memory CD8+ T cells sorted from blood. V usage is TRBV15 and J usage is TRBJ1-1, with D possibly TRBD1 on 6 matching bases. In nucleotides, the CDR3 is TGTGCCACCAGCACTCTACAGGGTTTGAACACTGAAGCTTTCTTT. This gives the protein CATSTLQGLNTEAFF. Complete variable domain (other parts from reference TRBV15 and TRBJ1-1): DAMVIQNPRYQVTQFGKPVTLSCSQTLNHNVMYWYQQKSSQAPKLLFHYYDKDFNNEADTPDNFQSRRPNTSFCFLDIRSPGLGDTAMYLCATSTLQGLNTEAFFGQGTRLTVV.